This note documents a single T cell receptor (beta chain) sequence. The record originates from a study of T cell changes during pregnancy in multiple sclerosis. Sequencing was performed with immunoSEQ multiplex PCR; in TCRdb, only in-frame clones are kept and a portion is missing. The sample has some 60,000 clones; 75% to 95% are singletons. Germline assignment: CDR1 ENHRY and CDR2 SYGVKD. The CDR3 is 13 amino acids. Trimming pared 6 bases from V and 0 bases from J, leaving 6 bases between. The material sequenced was peripheral blood, taken before pregnancy. This TCR came from a female donor with multiple sclerosis, enrolled in a pregnancy study. This sequence joins TRBV10-3 and TRBJ1-3; a weak D match, TRBD1 (5 bases). CDR3 in DNA: TGTGCCATCAGAGACAGCTCTGGAAACACCATATATTTT. This translates into CAIRDSSGNTIYF.